These 28 T cell receptor beta chains originate from one sample sequenced in a study of graft-versus-host responses after intestinal transplantation. Sequenced by immunoSEQ multiplex PCR; TCRdb stores in-frame clones only, minus some. The sample consists of 15,000 to 20,000 clones, roughly 72% of them appearing once. Tissue from the graft was processed to free its intraepithelial and lamina propria lymphocytes. Sequences were derived from ileum tissue, sampled approximately three weeks after intestinal transplant. The receptors originated from a human patient who received an intestinal transplant, so some T cells may come from the graft donor.

V gene TRBV6-5 combines with J gene TRBJ2-4; D is possibly TRBD2 (5 bases). The CDR3 runs to 14 residues. Germline V lookup: CDR1 MNHEY, CDR2 SVGAGI. The V end lost 0 bases, the J end lost 11 bases, and 14 bases lay between the germline ends. The CDR3 region has the DNA TGTGCCAGCAGTTACTCGAGGGCAGGACGATTTCAGTACTTC. This encodes CASSYSRAGRFQYF.

V is TRBV7-2 and J is TRBJ2-1; possibly TRBD2 for D (5 bases). The CDR3 length is 14 residues. Germline loops: CDR1 SGHTA, CDR2 FQGNSA. V was trimmed by 3 bases and J by 3 bases, leaving 9 bases between them. CDR3 residues: CASSFVGVYNEQFF. CDR3 coding DNA: TGTGCCAGCAGCTTCGTCGGGGTCTACAATGAGCAGTTCTTC.

V and J are TRBV5-5 and TRBJ2-7; possible D gene TRBD2, 5 bases. This CDR3 is built from 14 residues. V shed 4 bases and J shed 4 bases, with 15 bases lying between them. Looked up from germline, CDR1 is SGHKS and CDR2 is YYEKEE (reference sequence). DNA for the CDR3: TGTGCCAGCAGCGGTACACCCCTAGCTTACGAGCAGTACTTC. This sequence encodes CASSGTPLAYEQYF.

The chain employs TRBV18 and TRBJ1-2; 7 bases agree with TRBD1. With V trimmed by 5 bases and J by 8 bases, 11 bases remained unmatched. The CDR3 loop spans 14 amino acids. Per the germline V gene, CDR1 is KGHSH and CDR2 is LQKENI. Written as DNA, the CDR3 is TGTGCCAGCTCAACAACGACAGGGATGGGGGGCTACACCTTC. This codes for CASSTTTGMGGYTF.

This clone was recorded a few times. The chain carries TRBV6-1 and TRBJ1-6, with D uncertain. This CDR3 is built from 11 residues. V shed 8 bases and J shed 9 bases, with 8 bases lying between them. Germline CDR1 and CDR2: MNHNS and SASEGT. This chain's CDR3 is CASARSSPLHF. In DNA, the CDR3 is TGTGCCAGCGCGCGAAGTTCACCCCTCCACTTT.

The chain has TRBV6-6 and TRBJ2-5; a weak D match, TRBD2 (6 bases). V was shortened by 2 bases and J by 1 base, with 11 bases between the two germline ends. The germline CDR1 and CDR2 sequences are MNHNY and SVGAGI (reference sequence). The CDR3 loop spans 15 amino acids. The CDR3 is CASSYPGGVQETQYF. CDR3 sequence (DNA): TGTGCCAGCAGTTACCCTGGAGGGGTCCAAGAGACCCAGTACTTC.

This chain links TRBV5-1 with TRBJ2-7; D perhaps matches TRBD1 (5 bases). This CDR3 is 15 amino acids long. Trimming took off 4 bases at V and 6 bases at J, with 20 bases between the two ends. CDR1 and CDR2 (germline): SGHRS, YFSETQ. The CDR3 sequence is CASSARQPHWGEQYF. In nucleotides, the CDR3 is TGCGCCAGCAGCGCTCGACAGCCCCACTGGGGCGAGCAGTACTTC.

This sequence joins TRBV5-4 and TRBJ1-2; TRBD1 matches 7 bases. There are 16 residues in the CDR3. Germline CDR1 is SGHNT and CDR2 is YYREEE (reference sequence). V was pared by 0 bases and J by 8 bases, with 13 bases of the junction left unmatched. CDR3 loop: CASSLGQGILQGGYTF. The CDR3 bases are TGTGCCAGCAGCTTGGGACAGGGTATTCTTCAAGGGGGCTACACCTTC.

The V call is TRBV28, the J call TRBJ2-2; 7 positions agree with TRBD1. Germline loops: CDR1 MDHEN, CDR2 SYDVKM. The CDR3 contains 14 residues. Germline trimming cut 6 bases from V and 6 bases from J; bases unmatched to any gene: 7. The CDR3 here is CASRLAGGSGELFF. The CDR3 DNA reads as TGTGCCAGCAGGCTCGCAGGGGGTTCCGGGGAGCTGTTTTTT.

The V call is TRBV4-2, the J call TRBJ1-2; D may be TRBD1 (5 bases). Trimming pared 0 bases from V and 5 bases from J, leaving 13 bases between. The germline V gene encodes CDR1 LGHNA and CDR2 YNFKEQ. The CDR3 consists of 15 residues. This CDR3 reads CASSQENFAGYGYTF. In DNA form, the CDR3 reads TGTGCCAGCAGCCAAGAGAATTTTGCAGGGTATGGCTACACCTTC.

J is TRBJ1-5 and V is TRBV5-6, with D perhaps matching TRBD1 (5 bases). The CDR3 sequence is 15 residues long. V dropped 0 bases and J dropped 6 bases, with 13 bases sitting between them. Germline CDR1 reads SGHDT; CDR2 reads YYEEEE. CDR3 sequence (DNA): TGTGCCAGCAGCTTGGCCGGGGGGTGGGGTCAGCCCCAGCATTTT. Amino acid sequence: CASSLAGGWGQPQHF.

This chain joins TRBV7-9 and TRBJ2-7; 10 positions match TRBD2. Germline trimming cut 0 bases from V and 4 bases from J; bases unmatched to any gene: 15. This CDR3 is 19 amino acids long. Germline CDR1 is SEHNR and CDR2 is FQNEAQ (reference sequence). Written as DNA, the CDR3 is TGTGCCAGCAGCTTAGCCGGGGGGCTAGCGGGAGCCGTGAGGTACGAGCAGTACTTC. Amino acids: CASSLAGGLAGAVRYEQYF. The variable domain in full, with the rest retrieved from reference TRBV7-9 and TRBJ2-7, is DTGVSQNPRHKITKRGQNVTFRCDPISEHNRLYWYRQTLGQGPEFLTYFQNEAQLEKSRLLSDRFSAERPKGSFSTLEIQRTEQGDSAMYLCASSLAGGLAGAVRYEQYFGPGTRLTVT.

V gene TRBV6-4 combines with J gene TRBJ2-3; no reliable D call. Germline-derived CDR1 and CDR2 are MRHNA and SNTAGT. CDR3 size: 15 residues. Deletions cut 0 bases from V and 1 base from J, with 8 bases between. The CDR3 DNA reads TGTGCCAGCAGTGACTCGACGCAGGGCACAGATACGCAGTATTTT. This sequence encodes CASSDSTQGTDTQYF.

This clone was detected only a few times. The chain couples TRBV6-1 to TRBJ1-1, with 10 bases fitting TRBD1. Germline V lookup: CDR1 MNHNS, CDR2 SASEGT. CDR3 length: 14 amino acids. J was trimmed by 5 bases and V by 1 base; bases with no gene match: 1. This chain's CDR3 is CASSEGTGGTEAFF. The CDR3 nucleotides are TGTGCCAGCAGTGAAGGGACAGGGGGTACTGAAGCTTTCTTT.

V usage is TRBV5-1 and J usage is TRBJ2-2, with 12 bases fitting TRBD2. The V segment lost 8 bases and the J segment 1 base; nucleotides outside the gene matches: 12. Germline CDR1 and CDR2: SGHRS and YFSETQ. The CDR3 runs 18 residues. The DNA of the CDR3 is TGCGCCAGTCTAGGGCTACCGGGACTAGCGGGGAACACCGGGGAGCTGTTTTTT. Translating gives CASLGLPGLAGNTGELFF. Based on the CDR3 plus reference TRBV5-1 and TRBJ2-2, the full variable domain is KAGVTQTPRYLIKTRGQQVTLSCSPISGHRSVSWYQQTPGQGLQFLFEYFSETQRNKGNFPGRFSGRQFSNSRSEMNVSTLELGDSALYLCASLGLPGLAGNTGELFFGEGSRLTVL.

This clone was picked up a small number of times. The V call is TRBV5-6, the J call TRBJ1-2; TRBD1 matches at 9 bases. Germline CDR1 and CDR2: SGHDT and YYEEEE. V dropped 4 bases and J dropped 5; count of bases not matched to a gene: 12. The CDR3 is 16 residues long. The CDR3, as DNA: TGTGCCAGCAGCAGACACGGGACAGGGCCGTGGTATGGCTACACCTTC. Protein sequence: CASSRHGTGPWYGYTF.

The CDR3 loop is CASSFPSGRWGRSYNEQFF. The CDR3 DNA is TGTGCCAGCAGTTTTCCTAGCGGGAGATGGGGGCGGTCCTACAATGAGCAGTTCTTC. This rearrangement joins TRBV2 to TRBJ2-1; 10 bases agree with TRBD2. The V gene's germline CDR1 is SNHLY and CDR2 FYNNEI. V trimming: 5 bases; J trimming: 1 base; junction bases outside the gene matches: 14. The CDR3 covers 19 residues.

The rearrangement joins TRBV5-1 to TRBJ2-1, with TRBD2 matching over 13 bases. The germline V gene encodes CDR1 SGHRS and CDR2 YFSETQ. This CDR3 contains 20 residues. With V trimmed by 4 bases and J by 2 bases, 15 bases remained unmatched. For the CDR3, the DNA is TGCGCCAGCAGCGGGGGTGCCGGACTAGCGGGAGAAGGGCCCTACAATGAGCAGTTCTTC. It specifies CASSGGAGLAGEGPYNEQFF.

This clone has only a few counts. This sequence joins TRBV6-5 and TRBJ2-7; TRBD2 might be the D (5 bases). The CDR3 totals 14 residues. The ends were cut back, 0 bases at V and 3 bases at J, with 9 bases in the middle. Germline loops: CDR1 MNHEY, CDR2 SVGAGI. The CDR3 nucleotides are TGTGCCAGCAGTTACTCCCGGGGTAACTACGAGCAGTACTTC. Translation gives CASSYSRGNYEQYF.

This clone was picked up a small number of times. V and J are TRBV6-5 and TRBJ2-3; TRBD2 agrees at 8 bases. V was pared by 3 bases and J by 4 bases, with 6 bases of the junction left unmatched. This CDR3 has 15 residues. The V gene's germline CDR1 is MNHEY and CDR2 SVGAGI. CDR3 DNA: TGTGCCAGCAGTTATGGTGCGGGGGGCCCAGATACGCAGTATTTT. This codes for CASSYGAGGPDTQYF.

CDR3 bases: TGCGCCAGCAGCTCATTAACCGGACTAGCGGGACCCTACGAGCAGTACTTC. Translating it yields CASSSLTGLAGPYEQYF. The chain links TRBV5-1 to TRBJ2-7; 12 nucleotides align to TRBD2. The germline CDR1 and CDR2 sequences are SGHRS and YFSETQ. Unmatched junction bases numbered 9, after V lost 3 bases and J lost 2 bases. This CDR3 is built from 17 residues.

The rearrangement joins TRBV7-9 to TRBJ1-2, with 9 bases fitting TRBD1. After removal of 3 bases from V and 7 bases from J, the junction contained 6 bases not matched to a gene. This CDR3 spans 14 amino acids. Germline V lookup: CDR1 SEHNR, CDR2 FQNEAQ (reference sequence). CDR3 in amino acids: CASSFPGQGSGYTF. CDR3 coding DNA: TGTGCCAGCAGCTTCCCGGGACAGGGCTCTGGCTACACCTTC.

In its sample, this clone was seen once. CDR3 coding DNA: TGCGCCAGCAGCCAGGAGGGGCTAGGGGGGGTCAATGAGCAGTTCTTC. The encoded protein is CASSQEGLGGVNEQFF. V and J are TRBV4-3 and TRBJ2-1; D may be TRBD2 (7 bases). The CDR3 length is 16 residues. V was cut by 3 bases and J by 6 bases, with 18 bases left in between. Germline V gene lookup returns CDR1 LGHNA and CDR2 YSLEER.

The rearrangement links TRBV4-1 to TRBJ2-7; D is perhaps TRBD2 (6 bases). Germline CDR1 MGHRA, CDR2 YSYEKL. The CDR3 has 14 residues. Trimming cost V 1 base and J 3 bases, with 10 bases left between them. CDR3 bases: TGCGCCAGCAGCCAAGGGGGGGATCTCTACGAGCAGTACTTC. This sequence encodes CASSQGGDLYEQYF.

The rearrangement links TRBV30 to TRBJ2-5; a weak D match, TRBD2 (5 bases). CDR1 GTSNPN and CDR2 SVGIG come from the germline V gene (reference sequence). CDR3 length: 13 amino acids. Trimming took 2 bases from V and 2 from J, leaving 9 bases between them. Written as DNA, the CDR3 is TGTGCCTGGAGTCCGGACTTTCAAGAGACCCAGTACTTC. It yields the protein CAWSPDFQETQYF.

V gene TRBV4-3 combines with J gene TRBJ1-6; 7 bases are a match to TRBD1. Germline loops: CDR1 LGHNA, CDR2 YSLEER. There are 16 residues in the CDR3. The V gene end was trimmed by 4 bases and the J gene end by 5 bases; junction bases not matched to a gene: 8. CDR3 nucleotides: TGCGCCAGCAGCCCGGCAGGGGGATTTGATAATTCACCCCTCCACTTT. It encodes CASSPAGGFDNSPLHF.

CDR3 residues: CASRLGQGSLSEQFF. The DNA of the CDR3 is TGCGCCAGCAGACTCGGACAGGGATCCCTCAGTGAGCAGTTCTTC. The V call is TRBV5-1, the J call TRBJ2-1, with 8 positions matching TRBD1. The CDR3 extends over 15 amino acids. V was pared by 5 bases and J by 9 bases, with 13 bases of the junction left unmatched. Germline V lookup: CDR1 SGHRS, CDR2 YFSETQ. The full variable domain, in which reference TRBV5-1 and TRBJ2-1 provide the parts outside the CDR3, is KAGVTQTPRYLIKTRGQQVTLSCSPISGHRSVSWYQQTPGQGLQFLFEYFSETQRNKGNFPGRFSGRQFSNSRSEMNVSTLELGDSALYLCASRLGQGSLSEQFFGPGTRLTVL.

The chain carries TRBV19 and TRBJ2-7; TRBD1 is a possible D gene (5 bases). Trimming shortened V by 3 bases and J by 6 bases, and 18 bases separated the two germline ends. Germline CDR1 and CDR2: LNHDA and SQIVND (reference sequence). The CDR3 runs 15 residues. CDR3 region: CASSIQWGPLGEQYF. DNA for the CDR3: TGTGCCAGTAGTATCCAATGGGGCCCGCTGGGCGAGCAGTACTTC.